This T cell receptor beta chain was recovered during a study of regulatory T cells in long-lasting Graves disease. Points from the study as a whole: Relative to new patients (roughly 970), persistent patients exhibited greater sharing of public clonotypes (around 2,700). Patients with persistent disease showed a bias toward TRBV28, TRBJ1-2 and TRBJ2-5.

V was trimmed by 1 base and J by 2 bases, leaving 9 bases between them. Germline V gene sequence: CDR1 SGHTA, CDR2 FQGNSA. This CDR3 has 15 amino acids. Through Arm-PCR of CDR3 regions and iRepertoire HTBI primers, TCR beta libraries were built. TCRdb used MiXCR to reprocess the multiplex PCR reads, holding one entry per CDR3 protein. This table holds about 220,000 distinct CDR3 sequences, about a sixth found once. This sample's time point: newly diagnosed GD, antithyroid drugs for less than 3 months. Researchers made the TCR library from RNA that was extracted from PBMCs. Per American Thyroid Association guidelines, Graves' disease was diagnosed. This clonotype was seen repeatedly, ten times or more. Its antigen remains unknown.

This material consisted of peripheral blood mononuclear cells (PBMCs), taken at new diagnosis, from a patient treated with antithyroid drugs. The chain carries TRBV7-2 and TRBJ1-5, with a weak D call TRBD1 (6 bases). The source is a female donor with Graves disease. CDR3 DNA: TGTGCCAGCAGCTTAGAACAGGGCGGCAATCAGCCCCAGCATTTT. The encoded protein is CASSLEQGGNQPQHF.